This T cell receptor (beta chain) comes out of a study of regulatory T cells in long-lasting Graves disease. Study observations and caveats: In persistent patients, shared public clonotypes (about 2,800) outnumbered those in new patients (966).

The authors built TCR beta libraries using iRepertoire HTBI primers and Arm-PCR of CDR3 regions. From the multiplex PCR reads, TCRdb called clonotypes with MiXCR, one entry per CDR3 protein. This table has some 230,000 distinct CDR3 sequences, 15% to 20% appearing once. This clonotype has a count of ten or more. Its antigen remains unidentified. Specified time point: newly diagnosed GD, antithyroid drugs for less than 3 months. Researchers made the TCR library from RNA that was extracted from PBMCs. Sequenced here: peripheral blood mononuclear cells (PBMCs), sampled at new diagnosis, from a patient treated with antithyroid drugs. The receptor's source is a female donor with Graves disease.

The chain's CDR3 is CASSFRLAGGVDTQYF. CDR3 sequence (DNA): TGTGCCAGCAGCTTTCGACTAGCGGGAGGGGTAGATACGCAGTATTTT. V gene TRBV5-4 combines with J gene TRBJ2-3; 14 bases fit TRBD2. V lost 2 bases to trimming and J lost 5 bases; unmatched junction nucleotides: 4. Germline assignment: CDR1 SGHNT and CDR2 YYREEE (reference sequence). The CDR3 is made up of 16 amino acids.